These T cell receptor beta chains were read from a single sample in a study of blood T cell repertoires in COVID-19. Libraries were prepared by immunoSEQ multiplex PCR; TCRdb keeps only in-frame clonotypes and omits some of them. The sample has under 80,000 clones, more than 75% seen once. Sequenced material: peripheral blood. These receptors originate from a human donor in a cohort sampled during active COVID-19. Both conserved end residues are part of each CDR3. The D gene is left open where the match is weak. Size is stated for part of the rows, as once, few or many counts, or as a class when the clone is expanded.

>.|TRBV27|TRBD2|TRBJ2-2
CASRGLAVRELFF
TGTGCCAGCAGGGGACTAGCCGTCCGGGAGCTGTTTTTT
>.|TRBV9|.|TRBJ2-7
CASSVNGRPYEQYF
TGTGCCAGCAGCGTAAACGGGAGACCCTACGAGCAGTACTTC
>.|TRBV28|TRBD1|TRBJ2-1
CASTTGYGNEQFF
TGTGCCAGCACGACAGGGTATGGCAATGAGCAGTTCTTC
>.|TRBV29-1|.|TRBJ1-5
CSVGQASNQPQHF
TGCAGCGTTGGGCAGGCTAGCAATCAGCCCCAGCATTTT
>once|TRBV28|TRBD1|TRBJ2-1
CASSTSAGTGVGEQFF
TGTGCCAGCAGTACAAGCGCCGGGACAGGGGTAGGGGAGCAGTTCTTC
>.|TRBV6-2/TRBV6-3|TRBD2|TRBJ2-5
CASSGRGTAQETQYF
TGTGCCAGCAGCGGGAGGGGGACGGCCCAAGAGACCCAGTACTTC
>.|TRBV28|.|TRBJ2-7
CASSLKGLEQYF
TGTGCCAGCAGTTTAAAGGGACTCGAGCAGTACTTC
>once|TRBV28|TRBD1|TRBJ1-2
CASSTGTGGKGYTF
TGTGCCAGCAGTACCGGGACAGGGGGTAAGGGCTACACCTTC
>.|TRBV6-5|TRBD1|TRBJ2-7
CASSSFRDRDYEQYF
TGTGCCAGCAGTTCCTTCAGGGACAGGGATTACGAGCAGTACTTC
>.|TRBV28|.|TRBJ1-5
CASLTLGIGTNQPQHF
TGTGCCAGCCTCACCCTAGGCATCGGGACAAATCAGCCCCAGCATTTT
>.|TRBV19|TRBD1|TRBJ2-7
CASRGGGSYEQYF
TGTGCCAGTAGAGGGGGCGGCTCCTACGAGCAGTACTTC
>few|TRBV27|.|TRBJ2-1
CASSLWSGEQFF
TGTGCCAGCAGTTTATGGAGCGGGGAGCAGTTCTTC
>.|TRBV7-8|TRBD2|TRBJ2-3
CASSSIPASGTQYF
TGTGCCAGCAGCTCGATCCCTGCTAGCGGAACGCAGTATTTT
>.|TRBV5-1|.|TRBJ1-4
CASGGLGTLGEKLFF
TGCGCCAGCGGGGGCTTGGGGACCCTGGGGGAAAAACTGTTTTTT
>few|TRBV7-2|.|TRBJ2-2
CASSLFRQKAGELFF
TGTGCCAGCAGCTTATTTAGACAAAAGGCCGGGGAGCTGTTTTTT
>once|TRBV3-1/TRBV3-2|TRBD1|TRBJ2-7
CASSRDRAREQYF
TGTGCCAGCAGCCGGGACAGAGCCCGCGAGCAGTACTTC
>.|TRBV24-1|TRBD2|TRBJ2-1
CATSDPTSGRADNEQFF
TGTGCCACCAGTGACCCGACTAGCGGGAGGGCCGACAATGAGCAGTTCTTC
>.|TRBV7-9|TRBD2|TRBJ2-5
CASSLALSSGYGTQYF
TGTGCCAGCAGCTTAGCGTTGAGTAGCGGGTACGGGACCCAGTACTTC
>once|TRBV18|TRBD1|TRBJ1-6
CASTPTGDPISPLHF
TGTGCCAGCACCCCAACAGGGGATCCCATTTCACCCCTCCACTTT
>.|TRBV18|TRBD1|TRBJ1-1
CASSSSKYRGGTEAFF
TGTGCCAGCTCATCAAGCAAATACAGGGGTGGCACTGAAGCTTTCTTT
>.|TRBV28|.|TRBJ1-5
CASNPTGWNQPQHF
TGTGCCAGCAATCCCACAGGGTGGAATCAGCCCCAGCATTTT
>once|TRBV1|.|TRBJ2-1
CTSSQGGSGSYNEQFF
TGCACCAGCAGCCAAGGCGGGAGTGGGTCCTACAATGAGCAGTTCTTC
>.|TRBV7-6|.|TRBJ2-3
CASSSNRETQYF
TGTGCCAGCAGCTCTAACAGGGAAACGCAGTATTTT
>.|TRBV6-6|TRBD1|TRBJ1-1
CASRRQGANTEAFF
TGTGCCAGCAGACGACAGGGGGCGAACACTGAAGCTTTCTTT
>.|TRBV7-6|.|TRBJ1-1
CASSPGRGMNTEAFF
TGTGCCAGCAGCCCAGGACGGGGGATGAACACTGAAGCTTTCTTT
>.|TRBV21-1|.|TRBJ2-2
CASSPRGGRNTGELFF
TGTGCCAGCAGTCCTCGGGGGGGCCGGAACACCGGGGAGCTGTTTTTT
>.|TRBV27|.|TRBJ2-4
CASSFGQRNIQYF
TGTGCCAGCAGTTTCGGACAGAGAAACATTCAGTACTTC
>.|TRBV7-3|.|TRBJ2-1
CASSIGGEQFF
TGTGCCAGCAGCATCGGAGGTGAGCAGTTCTTC
>.|TRBV15|.|TRBJ2-7
CATSRDRGRYEQYF
TGTGCCACCAGCAGAGATAGGGGTAGATACGAGCAGTACTTC
>.|TRBV9|.|TRBJ2-1
CASSSRGHSSYNEQFF
TGTGCCAGCAGCTCGAGGGGACACAGCTCCTACAATGAGCAGTTCTTC
>few|TRBV7-2|.|TRBJ2-3
CASRTGLYTDTQYF
TGTGCCAGCAGAACGGGACTCTACACAGATACGCAGTATTTT
>once|TRBV5-1|.|TRBJ1-3
CASSEESGNTIYF
TGCGCCAGCAGCGAGGAATCGGGAAACACCATATATTTT
>.|TRBV2|TRBD1|TRBJ1-2
CASSPGTGEVYGYTF
TGTGCCAGCAGTCCCGGGACAGGGGAGGTCTATGGCTACACCTTC
>few|TRBV28|.|TRBJ1-2
CASSGQYGYTF
TGTGCCAGCAGTGGGCAATATGGCTACACCTTC
>.|TRBV3-1/TRBV3-2|TRBD2|TRBJ2-5
CASSHPPGLARETQYF
TGTGCCAGCAGCCACCCCCCGGGACTAGCCAGAGAGACCCAGTACTTC
>few|TRBV20-1|.|TRBJ1-1
CSARDGTEAFF
TGCAGTGCTAGAGACGGTACTGAAGCTTTCTTT
>once|TRBV6-5|.|TRBJ1-1
CASTRTESNTEAFF
TGTGCCAGCACTCGGACAGAATCGAACACTGAAGCTTTCTTT